This record looks at one TCR beta chain sequence and its context. Its antigen is unidentified. This specimen belongs to a study of cytomegalovirus exposure and HLA in healthy donors. Germline CDR1 reads SGHTA; CDR2 reads FQGNSA. The CDR3 totals 12 residues. V lost 1 base and J 5 bases, leaving 5 bases between the germline ends. The study, taken as a whole, reports: Serostatus for CMV was the only available immune exposure information.

PCR amplification relied on 60 Vbeta primers (plus 13 Jbeta primers). Measured with immunoSEQ multiplex PCR; TCRdb has only the in-frame clones, and not every one. Seen here are 85,000 to 120,000 clones, around 79% observed once, and the top ten hold around 3.4%. Donors counted as nominally healthy when sampled, yet unrecorded immune exposures were likely. This clonotype was sampled from a man in his sixties in good health and CMV-seronegative. The chain employs TRBV7-2 and TRBJ2-5; D not certain. The sequencing input was PBMCs. The CDR3 DNA follows: TGTGCCAGCAGCTTAGTGCGGGAGACCCAGTACTTC. Amino acids: CASSLVRETQYF.